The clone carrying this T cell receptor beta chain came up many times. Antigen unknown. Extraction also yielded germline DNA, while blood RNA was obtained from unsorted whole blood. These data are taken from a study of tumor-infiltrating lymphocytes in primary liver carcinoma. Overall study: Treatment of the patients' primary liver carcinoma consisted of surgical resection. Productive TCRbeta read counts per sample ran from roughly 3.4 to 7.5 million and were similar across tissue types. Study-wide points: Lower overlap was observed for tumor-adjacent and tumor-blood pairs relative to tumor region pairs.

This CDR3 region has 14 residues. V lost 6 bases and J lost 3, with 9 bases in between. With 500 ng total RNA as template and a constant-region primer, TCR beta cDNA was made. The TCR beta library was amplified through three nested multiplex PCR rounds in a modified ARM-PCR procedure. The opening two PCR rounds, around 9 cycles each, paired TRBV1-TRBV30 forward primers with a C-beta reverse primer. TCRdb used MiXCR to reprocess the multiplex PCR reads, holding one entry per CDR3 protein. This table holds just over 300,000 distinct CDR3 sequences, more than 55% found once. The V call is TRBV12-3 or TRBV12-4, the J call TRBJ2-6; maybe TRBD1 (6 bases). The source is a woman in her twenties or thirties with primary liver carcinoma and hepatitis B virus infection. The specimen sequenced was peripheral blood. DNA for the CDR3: TGTGCCAGCAGCCCCAGGGGTGGGGCCAACGTCCTGACTTTC. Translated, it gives CASSPRGGANVLTF.